This T cell receptor (beta chain) is from a study of cytomegalovirus exposure and HLA in healthy donors. 60 Vbeta and 13 Jbeta primers were used in PCR. Clones were read by immunoSEQ multiplex PCR, and TCRdb kept only the in-frame ones, dropping some. The repertoire holds about 120,000 clones, with roughly 80% as singletons. Notes on this clone: Its antigen is currently unknown.

Whole-study results and caveats: It was shown in a later analysis that HLA-associated TCR beta chains were more clonally expanded than other, equally common chains. Evidence from a later analysis indicated that most CMV-associated TCR beta chains looked HLA-restricted. Among immune exposure information, only CMV serostatus was available.

Germline V lookup: CDR1 MNHNS, CDR2 SASEGT. Trimming removed 6 bases at V and 5 bases at J, with 16 bases between. This CDR3 has 14 residues. The source is a man younger than 40 in good health and CMV-seronegative. The specimen sequenced was PBMCs. V gene TRBV6-1 combines with J gene TRBJ1-1; no clear D gene. CDR3 in amino acids: CASRSQEDGTEAFF. Here the CDR3 DNA reads TGTGCCAGCAGGAGTCAGGAGGACGGGACTGAAGCTTTCTTT.